This record concerns one T cell receptor (beta chain) sequence. It has no known antigen specificity. No base quality values were provided; no much bigger clone lies one nucleotide off. The sample belongs to a study of blood T cell repertoires in COVID-19 (dated by TCRdb to about 2020). Notes on the research overall: Samples covering the acute and convalescent phases of COVID-19 were provided by collaborators in the United States, Italy and Spain. Where available, HLA class I and class II types were taken from metadata supplied by the sample provider and were not determined by assay-based typing. Nearly every sample came with metadata listing a de-identified subject ID, COVID-19 status, age in years and sex. The samples were drawn from the first 160 participants of the ongoing ImmuneRACE study and from 1,200 or so subjects provided by 6 global collaborators. The repertoires were released in a freely available public database intended as a resource for research on the immune response to SARS-CoV-2. Subjects who had been exposed to COVID-19, were actively infected with it, or had recovered from it provided the deeply sampled blood TCRbeta repertoires that made up the dataset. The prospective study material was composed of cDNA or gDNA derived from T cells, B-cell-depleted T cells, or PBMCs.

What the authors observed across the whole study: The quantity of clinical and demographic metadata differed by source and by participant and was supplied without curation.

From the germline V gene (reference sequence), CDR1 is MNHEY and CDR2 is SMNVEV. The CDR3 runs 16 amino acids, cysteine and phenylalanine included. The sequence is cut down to CDR3 DNA, 48 bases in frame from base 1. V is cut back by 5 bases and J by 3 bases, with 12 bases in the junction unmatched. Participants in the prospective study were enrolled through a virtual design, were aged about 18 to 100 years, and lived in about two dozen United States geographic areas. In the prospective study, participants were assigned to cohorts based on the clinical history participants reported in a screening survey and a study questionnaire. ImmuneRACE Cohort 3 recovered participants were defined by two consecutive negative NP/OP PCR tests, healthcare professional clearance, or symptom resolution. In the prospective study, mobile phlebotomists collected whole blood, serum and a nasopharyngeal or oropharyngeal swab from each participant. Additional blood draws and questionnaires over an approximately 2-month period could optionally be provided by prospective study participants. Blood samples from the prospective study were shipped frozen or at room temperature prior to DNA extraction.

The immunoSEQ Assay, a bias-controlled multiplex PCR, was used to amplify TCRbeta CDR3 regions from genomic DNA. As for the original processing: The number of nucleated cells in each sample was estimated from the amplification of reference gene primers within the assay. To quantify the absolute abundance of each unique TCRbeta CDR3 rearrangement, sequence reads were collapsed and filtered. Productive Simpson clonality was computed per sample as the square root of Simpson's diversity index over productive rearrangements. TCRdb limited this immuneACCESS table to in-frame rearrangements with V and J called. A share of clones is missing; checked studies link under half to unresolved V genes, and the rest is unexplained. The V and J calls and clone size come from that table; D and trimming were worked out from the DNA. The sample includes 250,000 to 350,000 clones, with approximately 86% observed a single time. Around 0.92% of the sample rests with the top ten.

This sequence originates from a woman in her 30s who had recovered from COVID-19. The sample consisted of PBMCs or T cells enriched from blood (not recorded which). Recombination joined TRBV27 with TRBJ2-5, with 7 junctional bases fitting TRBD2. The CDR3 has the sequence CASSLGSGGVEETQYF. The DNA sequence is as follows: TGTGCCAGCAGTCTCGGTTCTGGGGGGGTGGAAGAGACCCAGTACTTC.